This record covers a single T cell receptor beta chain. Its specific antigen is unknown. The sample holds no much larger clone one base away, and base qualities are not on file. The time point label on this specimen signifies: cells obtained before transplantation from donor or recipient. CD3+CD4+ and CD3+CD8+ populations were FACS-sorted from unstimulated pre-transplant donor and recipient cells taken from spleen or lymph nodes. The data were taken from a study of graft-versus-host responses after intestinal transplantation listed by TCRdb under 2021. With respect to the entire study: The transplants that recipients got were multivisceral, liver-intestinal, or isolated intestinal. Anti-thymocyte globulin induction was given to all recipients, followed by maintenance tacrolimus and steroids for approximately 3 years. After intestinal transplantation, graft-versus-host and host-versus-graft alloreactive T cell clones were followed in the graft, circulation and bone marrow using bulk TCR-beta CDR3 sequencing. Alloreactive clones were identified by sequencing pre-transplant mixed lymphocyte reaction products and comparing them with unstimulated pre-transplant donor and recipient T cells. A cohort of 24 intestinal transplant recipients, including one retransplant, was enrolled, and 3 patients lacking pretransplant specimens were excluded. A peak of at least 4% donor T cells among recipient peripheral blood mononuclear cells was the definition used for donor T cell macrochimerism. Rather than going through the commercial service, samples from three later patients were sequenced in-house on an Illumina MiSeq and processed with MiXCR. The paper's findings and limits, for the study overall: In the allografts of patients with donor T cell macrochimerism, GvH to HvG T cell clonal ratios were high. The relatively low number and heterogeneity of intestinal transplant patients limited the conclusions. Early after transplant, declines in HvG clones were associated with peak levels of circulating GvH clones. GvH clones were detected in recipient bone marrow, and some of these GvH clones were observed earlier in ileal mucosa or blood, consistent with an intestinal mucosal origin.

The V end loses 1 base and the J end loses 7 bases, and a stretch of 24 bases separates them. For CDR1 and CDR2, the germline V gene lists SGHDT and YYEEEE. The CDR3 goes from the cysteine to the phenylalanine over 19 residues. Only the CDR3 DNA is retained, 57 bases long and in frame from the first base. Libraries were prepared through the immunoSEQ multiplex PCR assay. For most patients, genomic DNA was isolated with the Qiagen DNeasy Blood and Tissue Kit and shipped frozen to Adaptive Biotechnologies for TCR sequencing. High-throughput TCR-beta CDR3 sequencing of genomic DNA from most patients was performed by Adaptive Biotechnologies. As for the original processing: TCR sequencing data were retrieved from Adaptive's ImmunoSEQ software for 18 patients, whereas three other patients were processed with MiXCR and VDJtools. To correct CD4 versus CD8 sorting errors, sequences present in both subsets at a frequency ratio below 5:1 were removed. CDR3 nucleotide sequences shared between donor and recipient were removed because the origin of such sequences could not be assigned. Alloreactive clones required at least 2-fold expansion over unstimulated cells and minimum CFSE-low frequency of 0.002% (template counts) or 0.001% (read counts). Mappable clones were those detected in sequenced pre-transplant spleen, lymph node, or MLR CFSE-low populations of the donor or recipient. Cumulative frequency of alloreactive clones was calculated as a percentage of all sequences weighted by copy number. Held by TCRdb, this immuneACCESS table contains in-frame sequences only and omits some clones. Under half of the omission traces to an unresolved V gene where checked; the cause of the rest is unknown. The V and J calls and clone size are taken from that table; D and trimming were inferred from the DNA. The sample table records some 76,000 clones; around 87% of these occur just once. The biggest ten clones account for around 8% of the sample.

This receptor chain uses TRBV5-6 and TRBJ1-6; tentative D gene TRBD1, with 6 bases matching. This TCR derives from a human donor who was the organ donor for an intestinal transplant. Sequenced here: unstimulated CD8+ T cells sorted from spleen or lymph node cells, sampled before transplant. The CDR3 here reads CASSLFGRGPVDSNSPLHF. The DNA is TGTGCCAGCAGCTTGTTTGGCAGGGGACCTGTAGATAGCAATTCACCCCTCCACTTT.